There are a few counts of the clone carrying this T cell receptor beta chain. As yet, its antigen is unknown. The sample is drawn from a study of T-cell memory formation after mild COVID-19. Study-wide results and limits: The authors left the SARS-CoV-2 specificity of second-wave clones peaking on day 37 unconfirmed.

Using constant-segment primers, 5'RACE produced TCR alpha and TCR beta cDNA libraries carrying sample barcodes and UMIs. TCRdb called the 5' RACE reads again in MiXCR, with one record for every CDR3 protein. The sample lists tens of thousands of distinct CDR3 sequences, 7.3% occurring once. The CDR3 runs to 12 residues. Trimming left V 0 bases short and J 6 bases short, with 7 bases between. The germline CDR1 and CDR2 sequences are SGHNT and YYREEE (reference sequence). The chain joins TRBV5-4 to TRBJ2-7; D unresolved. This clonotype was obtained from a man younger than 35 who had mild COVID-19 (a few samples of this study predate the infection). Cell type and time point are not known. Sequences were obtained from PBMCs or a T cell subset sorted from them (not recorded which). The CDR3 reads CASSLDRSEQYV. The CDR3 DNA sequence: TGTGCCAGCAGCTTGGATCGGTCCGAGCAGTACGTC.